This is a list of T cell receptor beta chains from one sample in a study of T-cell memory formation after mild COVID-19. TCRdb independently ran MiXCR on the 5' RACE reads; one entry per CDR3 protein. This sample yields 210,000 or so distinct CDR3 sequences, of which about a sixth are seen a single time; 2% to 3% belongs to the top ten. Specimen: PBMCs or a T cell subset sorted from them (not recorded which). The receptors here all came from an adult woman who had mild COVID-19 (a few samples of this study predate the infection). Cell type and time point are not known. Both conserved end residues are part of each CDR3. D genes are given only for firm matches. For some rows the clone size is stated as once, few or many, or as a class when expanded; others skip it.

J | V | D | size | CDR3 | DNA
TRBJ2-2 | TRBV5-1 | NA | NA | CASSLSLNTGELFF | TGCGCCAGCAGCTTGAGCCTCAACACCGGGGAGCTGTTTTTT
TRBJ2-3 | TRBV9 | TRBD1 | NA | CASSVLPGTVKVDTQYF | TGTGCCAGCAGCGTGCTTCCCGGGACAGTGAAGGTTGATACGCAGTATTTT
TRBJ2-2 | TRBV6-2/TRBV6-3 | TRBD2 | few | CASKELAGAGTGELFF | TGTGCCAGCAAAGAACTAGCGGGAGCAGGCACCGGGGAGCTGTTTTTT
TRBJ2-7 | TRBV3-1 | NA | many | CASSQGDSHYEQYF | TGTGCCAGCAGCCAAGGGGACTCCCACTACGAGCAGTACTTC
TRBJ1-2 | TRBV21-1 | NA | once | CASSKESGEGPAGEYGYTF | TGTGCCAGCAGCAAAGAAAGTGGGGAGGGGCCGGCTGGGGAATATGGCTACACCTTC
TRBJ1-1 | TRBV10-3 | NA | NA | CAISSTGLGTEAFF | TGTGCCATCAGCTCGACGGGGCTCGGAACTGAAGCTTTCTTT
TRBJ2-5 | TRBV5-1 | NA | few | CASSFTGAGIGETQYF | TGCGCCAGCAGCTTCACAGGGGCGGGGATTGGTGAGACCCAGTACTTC
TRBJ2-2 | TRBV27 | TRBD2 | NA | CASSLTAGVRTGELFF | TGTGCCAGCAGTTTAACGGCGGGAGTGAGGACCGGGGAGCTGTTTTTT
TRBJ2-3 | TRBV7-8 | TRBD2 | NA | CASSQALAGLTDTQYF | TGTGCCAGCAGCCAAGCCCTAGCGGGGCTCACAGATACGCAGTATTTT
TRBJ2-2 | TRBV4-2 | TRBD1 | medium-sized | CASSQGKGAGTGELFF | TGTGCCAGCAGCCAGGGAAAGGGGGCTGGCACCGGGGAGCTGTTTTTT
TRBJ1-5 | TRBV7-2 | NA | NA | CASSLSPGLYSNQPQHF | TGTGCCAGCAGCTTATCTCCGGGGCTATATAGCAATCAGCCCCAGCATTTT
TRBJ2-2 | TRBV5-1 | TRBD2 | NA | CASSLQRGNTGELFF | TGCGCCAGCAGCTTACAGCGGGGAAACACCGGGGAGCTGTTTTTT
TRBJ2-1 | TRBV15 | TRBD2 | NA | CATSRDPGGRNSNEQFF | TGTGCCACCAGCAGGGATCCTGGCGGGAGGAATAGCAATGAGCAGTTCTTC
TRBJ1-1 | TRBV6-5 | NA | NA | CASIPPGNTEAFF | TGTGCCAGCATCCCGCCCGGGAACACTGAAGCTTTCTTT
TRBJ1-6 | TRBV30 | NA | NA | CAWNGQVEGSPLHF | TGTGCCTGGAACGGTCAGGTCGAAGGTTCACCCCTCCACTTT
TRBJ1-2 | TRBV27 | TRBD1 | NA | CASSDTGTAPYGYTF | TGTGCCAGCAGTGACACCGGGACAGCCCCATATGGCTACACCTTC
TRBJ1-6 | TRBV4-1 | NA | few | CASSQPGGPLHF | TGCGCCAGCAGCCAGCCCGGTGGACCCCTCCACTTT
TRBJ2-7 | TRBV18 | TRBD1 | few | CASSTSPGQPGEQYF | TGTGCCAGCTCTACTTCCCCGGGACAGCCGGGCGAGCAGTACTTC
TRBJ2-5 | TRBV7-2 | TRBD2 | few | CASSFPGLAGGGETQYF | TGTGCCAGCAGCTTTCCGGGACTAGCGGGAGGAGGAGAGACCCAGTACTTC
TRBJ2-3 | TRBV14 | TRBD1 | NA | CASSTVQGQGVDTQYF | TGTGCCAGCAGCACCGTCCAGGGACAGGGAGTCGATACGCAGTATTTT
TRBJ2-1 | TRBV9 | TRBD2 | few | CASSPSGGPNEQFF | TGTGCCAGCAGTCCTAGCGGGGGACCCAATGAGCAGTTCTTC
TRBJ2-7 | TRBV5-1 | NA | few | CASSFETGRPYEQYF | TGCGCCAGCAGCTTCGAGACAGGCCGGCCCTACGAGCAGTACTTC
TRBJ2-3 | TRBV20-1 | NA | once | CSAQGASTDTQYF | TGCAGTGCCCAGGGTGCTAGCACAGATACGCAGTATTTT
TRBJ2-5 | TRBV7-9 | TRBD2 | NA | CASSRSGSETQYF | TGTGCCAGCAGTCGTAGCGGGAGCGAGACCCAGTACTTC
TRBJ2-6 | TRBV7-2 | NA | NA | CASSLDGSSGANVLTF | TGTGCCAGCAGCTTAGACGGGAGCTCTGGGGCCAACGTCCTGACTTTC
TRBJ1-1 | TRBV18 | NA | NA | CASSPSAKNTEAFF | TGTGCCAGCTCACCATCAGCCAAGAACACTGAAGCTTTCTTT
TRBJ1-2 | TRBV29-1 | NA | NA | CSVEGGRERYGYTF | TGCAGCGTTGAAGGGGGGAGGGAACGGTATGGCTACACCTTC
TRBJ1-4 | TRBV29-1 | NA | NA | CSVSGAFNEKLFF | TGCAGCGTTTCGGGGGCGTTTAATGAAAAACTGTTTTTT
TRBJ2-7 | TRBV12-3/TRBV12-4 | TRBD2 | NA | CASSFAPLAGVPDEQYF | TGTGCCAGCAGTTTTGCCCCACTAGCGGGAGTTCCCGACGAGCAGTACTTC
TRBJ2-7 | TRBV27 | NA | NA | CASSWDARLFTYEQYF | TGTGCCAGCAGTTGGGACGCCCGACTCTTTACCTACGAGCAGTACTTC
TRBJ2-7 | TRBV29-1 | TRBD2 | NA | CSVGLAGGEQYF | TGCAGCGTTGGGCTAGCGGGAGGCGAGCAGTACTTC
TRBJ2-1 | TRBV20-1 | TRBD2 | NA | CSASLSGTSGRALGNEQFF | TGCAGTGCTAGTCTCTCTGGGACTAGCGGGAGGGCCTTGGGCAATGAGCAGTTCTTC
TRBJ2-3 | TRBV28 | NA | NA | CASSLRTGLDTQYF | TGTGCCAGCAGTTTACGCACAGGGCTGGATACGCAGTATTTT
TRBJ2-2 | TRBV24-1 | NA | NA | CATSRITGELFF | TGTGCCACCAGCAGGATCACCGGGGAGCTGTTTTTT
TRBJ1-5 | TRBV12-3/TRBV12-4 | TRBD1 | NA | CASSPAGTGSNQPQHF | TGTGCCAGCAGCCCGGCAGGGACAGGGTCGAATCAGCCCCAGCATTTT
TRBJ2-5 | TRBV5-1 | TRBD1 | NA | CASSLDGTGGGETQYF | TGCGCCAGCAGCTTGGACGGGACAGGGGGAGGGGAGACCCAGTACTTC
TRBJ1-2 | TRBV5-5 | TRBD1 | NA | CASSPKTGSDGYTF | TGTGCCAGCAGCCCAAAGACAGGGAGCGATGGCTACACCTTC
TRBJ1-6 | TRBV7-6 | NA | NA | CASSLVGAGASSYNSPLHF | TGTGCCAGCAGCTTAGTGGGGGCAGGGGCAAGCTCCTATAATTCACCCCTCCACTTT
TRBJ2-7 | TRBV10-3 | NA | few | CAISESNQAYEQYF | TGTGCCATCAGTGAGTCGAATCAAGCCTACGAGCAGTACTTC
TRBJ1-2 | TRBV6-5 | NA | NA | CASTTTRSGAGYTF | TGTGCCAGCACCACAACACGCAGCGGGGCTGGCTACACCTTC
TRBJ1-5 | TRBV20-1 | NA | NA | CSASMQYSNQPQHF | TGCAGTGCTAGTATGCAGTATAGCAATCAGCCCCAGCATTTT
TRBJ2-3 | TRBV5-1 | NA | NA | CASSLTRGSSTDTQYF | TGCGCCAGCAGCTTGACCAGGGGATCTAGCACAGATACGCAGTATTTT
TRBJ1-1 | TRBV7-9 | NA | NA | CASSPGSDTEAFF | TGTGCCAGCAGCCCAGGGTCAGACACTGAAGCTTTCTTT
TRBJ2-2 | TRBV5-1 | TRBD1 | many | CASSLGQVHDELFF | TGCGCCAGCAGCTTAGGACAGGTTCATGATGAGCTGTTTTTT
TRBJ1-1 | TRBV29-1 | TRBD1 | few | CSVLKTGGIAEAFF | TGCAGCGTCTTAAAGACAGGGGGGATCGCTGAAGCTTTCTTT
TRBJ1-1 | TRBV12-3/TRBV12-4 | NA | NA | CASSRDLEAFF | TGTGCCAGCAGCCGAGACTTAGAAGCTTTCTTT
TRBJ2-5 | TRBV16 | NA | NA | CASSGALQETQYF | TGTGCCAGCAGCGGGGCCCTCCAAGAGACCCAGTACTTC
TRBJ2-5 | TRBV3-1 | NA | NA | CASSPRIGVRRETQYF | TGTGCCAGCAGCCCCAGAATCGGGGTGAGGCGGGAGACCCAGTACTTC
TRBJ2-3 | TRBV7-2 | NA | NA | CASSFSWSTDTQYF | TGTGCCAGCAGCTTTAGCTGGAGCACAGATACGCAGTATTTT
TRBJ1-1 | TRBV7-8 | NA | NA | CASSLVPPTTNTEAFF | TGTGCCAGCAGCTTAGTCCCCCCGACAACGAACACTGAAGCTTTCTTT
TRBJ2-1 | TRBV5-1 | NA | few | CASSANYNEQFF | TGCGCCAGCAGCGCCAACTACAATGAGCAGTTCTTC
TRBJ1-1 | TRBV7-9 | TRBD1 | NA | CASRPGQGAWNTEAFF | TGTGCCAGCAGACCCGGACAGGGGGCATGGAACACTGAAGCTTTCTTT
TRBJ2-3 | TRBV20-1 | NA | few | CSARSWSTDTQYF | TGCAGTGCTAGATCATGGAGCACAGATACGCAGTATTTT
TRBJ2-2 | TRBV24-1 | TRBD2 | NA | CATSDRLAGDTGELFF | TGTGCCACCAGTGACCGACTAGCGGGGGACACCGGGGAGCTGTTTTTT
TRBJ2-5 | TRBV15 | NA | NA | CATSRENRQETQYF | TGTGCCACCAGCAGAGAGAACCGCCAAGAGACCCAGTACTTC
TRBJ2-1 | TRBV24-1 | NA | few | CATSDQGGGVYNEQFF | TGTGCCACCAGTGACCAAGGAGGGGGGGTCTACAATGAGCAGTTCTTC
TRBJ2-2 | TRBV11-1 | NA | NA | CASSFWENGELFF | TGTGCCAGCAGCTTCTGGGAAAACGGGGAGCTGTTTTTT
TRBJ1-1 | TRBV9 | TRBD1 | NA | CASSLTGTGGRTEAFF | TGTGCCAGCAGCCTCACCGGGACAGGGGGTCGGACTGAAGCTTTCTTT
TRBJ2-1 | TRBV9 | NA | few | CASSGSGLSYNEQFF | TGTGCCAGCAGCGGTAGCGGTCTGTCCTACAATGAGCAGTTCTTC
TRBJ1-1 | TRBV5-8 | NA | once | CASRRLGNTEAFF | TGTGCCAGCAGGCGATTGGGGAACACTGAAGCTTTCTTT